The 24 T cell receptor beta chains below were found in one sample sequenced in a study of OX40 agonist ivuxolimab in advanced cancers. Only in-frame clones appear in the TCRdb table, and some are missing; sequencing was by immunoSEQ multiplex PCR. Among about 64,000 clones, about 91% were seen once, and the ten largest hold around 2.8%. The material was CD4+ or CD8+ T cells sorted from blood, obtained in a trial of the OX40 agonist ivuxolimab. These receptors all come from an adult with an advanced solid tumor such as melanoma, head and neck, liver or kidney cancer.

This clone came up a few times. This chain joins TRBV7-9 and TRBJ2-7; 10 nucleotides match TRBD2. The CDR3 runs 18 residues. V lost 4 bases and J lost 7; bases outside the gene matches: 19. Germline V lookup: CDR1 SEHNR, CDR2 FQNEAQ (reference sequence). The CDR3 reads CASSSLASGSTSLREQYF. In DNA form, the CDR3 reads TGTGCCAGCAGCTCACTGGCTAGCGGGAGCACCAGCCTAAGGGAGCAGTACTTC.

V and J are TRBV29-1 and TRBJ1-2; D is undetermined. Germline V gives CDR1 SQVTM, CDR2 ANQGSEA. V was pared by 7 bases and J by 8 bases, with 17 bases between. This CDR3 contains 12 residues. CDR3: CSGNGEMTGYTF. In nucleotides, the CDR3 is TGCAGCGGGAACGGGGAAATGACCGGCTACACCTTC.

This sequence joins TRBV4-1 and TRBJ2-3; D is perhaps TRBD2 (6 bases). Trimming took 5 bases from V and 2 from J, leaving 14 bases between them. The CDR3 is 15 amino acids. Germline loops: CDR1 MGHRA, CDR2 YSYEKL. CDR3 residues: CASSSLASHTDTQYF. The CDR3 DNA follows: TGCGCCAGCAGCTCCCTAGCGTCCCACACAGATACGCAGTATTTT.

The chain employs TRBV5-5 and TRBJ2-5; 7 nucleotides align to TRBD2. Germline-derived CDR1 and CDR2 are SGHKS and YYEKEE (reference sequence). This CDR3 has 15 amino acids. J gave up 1 base and V 0 bases, and 3 bases lay outside the gene matches. The CDR3 DNA reads as TGTGCCAGCAGCTTGGAGTGGGGGGGCCAAGAGACCCAGTACTTC. Encoded protein: CASSLEWGGQETQYF.

The chain employs TRBV1 and TRBJ2-7; the table calls TRBD2, which could not be checked here. TRBV1 is listed as a pseudogene. The CDR3 runs 20 residues. The CDR3 sequence is CTSSQYIWGLAGVVSSEQYF. The CDR3 DNA reads TGCACCAGCAGCCAATACATTTGGGGACTAGCGGGAGTAGTCTCCTCCGAGCAGTACTTC.

The chain is built from TRBV6-1 and TRBJ1-5; D gene unclear. CDR3 size: 16 residues. The V gene's germline CDR1 is MNHNS and CDR2 SASEGT. V shed 0 bases and J shed 5 bases, with 14 bases lying between them. In DNA form, the CDR3 reads TGTGCCAGCAGTGAAGCTGGTTTCGGGTTCGATCAGCCCCAGCATTTT. It codes for CASSEAGFGFDQPQHF.

The chain uses TRBV18 and TRBJ1-2, with D unresolved. Trimming cost V 1 base and J 3 bases, with 9 bases left between them. This CDR3 has 14 residues. The germline CDR1 and CDR2 sequences are KGHSH and LQKENI. The CDR3 protein is CASSPLTEDYGYTF. The DNA of the CDR3 is TGTGCCAGCTCACCACTTACTGAGGACTATGGCTACACCTTC. The variable domain in full, with the rest retrieved from reference TRBV18 and TRBJ1-2, is NAGVMQNPRHLVRRRGQEARLRCSPMKGHSHVYWYRQLPEEGLKFMVYLQKENIIDESGMPKERFSAEFPKEGPSILRIQQVVRGDSAAYFCASSPLTEDYGYTFGSGTRLTVV.

The J gene is TRBJ2-5, the V gene TRBV5-1; 8 positions match TRBD1. Per germline, CDR1 SGHRS and CDR2 YFSETQ. The CDR3 is 14 amino acids. After removal of 3 bases from V and 2 bases from J, the junction contained 3 bases not matched to a gene. The CDR3 reads CASSYGQGQETQYF. The CDR3 DNA reads as TGCGCCAGCAGCTACGGACAGGGTCAAGAGACCCAGTACTTC.

The chain has TRBV2 and TRBJ2-6; D is unclear. The CDR3 has 12 amino acids. The germline CDR1 and CDR2 sequences are SNHLY and FYNNEI. The germline V and J ends were trimmed by 6 bases and 3 bases, with 3 bases remaining between them. The CDR3 nucleotides read TGTGCCAGCAGGGTTGGGGCCAACGTCCTGACTTTC. Translated: CASRVGANVLTF.

CDR3 loop: CASSLMGRDYEQYF. CDR3 bases: TGCGCCAGCAGCCTCATGGGCAGAGACTACGAGCAGTACTTC. This chain connects TRBV10-2 to TRBJ2-7; D uncertain. Germline V lookup: CDR1 WSHSY, CDR2 SAAADI. Deletions cut 6 bases from V and 3 bases from J, with 15 bases between. This CDR3 contains 14 residues.

V is TRBV6-4 and J is TRBJ2-3, with D uncertain. V was pared by 6 bases and J by 0 bases, with 10 bases between. This CDR3 has 14 residues. Germline CDR1 and CDR2: MRHNA and SNTAGT. The CDR3 sequence: CASSASASTDTQYF. CDR3 coding DNA: TGTGCCAGCAGCGCCTCGGCGAGCACAGATACGCAGTATTTT.

The gene calls are TRBV19 and TRBJ1-3; D remains ambiguous. Trimming pared 4 bases from V and 1 base from J, leaving 11 bases between. This CDR3 spans 15 amino acids. Germline CDR1 is LNHDA and CDR2 is SQIVND (reference sequence). CDR3 protein: CASSTLGGSGNTIYF. The CDR3 DNA reads as TGTGCCAGTAGTACCCTCGGCGGATCTGGAAACACCATATATTTT. Based on the CDR3 plus reference TRBV19 and TRBJ1-3, the full variable domain is DGGITQSPKYLFRKEGQNVTLSCEQNLNHDAMYWYRQDPGQGLRLIYYSQIVNDFQKGDIAEGYSVSREKKESFPLTVTSAQKNPTAFYLCASSTLGGSGNTIYFGEGSWLTVV.

The chain couples TRBV10-1 to TRBJ2-1; 9 bases align to TRBD1. V lost 4 bases, J lost 9 bases, and 10 bases stayed unmatched. The germline V gene encodes CDR1 WNHNN and CDR2 SYGVQD (reference sequence). This CDR3 spans 15 amino acids. The CDR3 DNA sequence: TGCGCCAGCAGTGCAGGGACAGGGACCAAGGGTGAGCAGTTCTTC. It is translated as CASSAGTGTKGEQFF.

V and J are TRBV18 and TRBJ2-1; possibly TRBD2 for D (6 bases). CDR3 length equals 15 residues. V lost 6 bases to trimming and J lost 5 bases, with 17 bases between them. Germline V gives CDR1 KGHSH, CDR2 LQKENI. CDR3 in amino acids: CASSRSAGGNNEQFF. As DNA, the CDR3 is TGTGCCAGCTCCCGTTCTGCGGGCGGGAACAATGAGCAGTTCTTC. The full variable domain, in which reference TRBV18 and TRBJ2-1 provide the parts outside the CDR3, is NAGVMQNPRHLVRRRGQEARLRCSPMKGHSHVYWYRQLPEEGLKFMVYLQKENIIDESGMPKERFSAEFPKEGPSILRIQQVVRGDSAAYFCASSRSAGGNNEQFFGPGTRLTVL.

The chain joins TRBV27 to TRBJ1-5; D is undetermined. This CDR3 is 12 amino acids long. Per germline, CDR1 MNHEY and CDR2 SMNVEV (reference sequence). Trimming left V 4 bases short and J 7 bases short, with 8 bases between. In DNA, the CDR3 is TGTGCCAGCAGTTCTTACGGGCAGCCCCAGCATTTT. Its translation is CASSSYGQPQHF.

This chain links TRBV4-1 with TRBJ2-1, with D unresolved. CDR3 size: 11 residues. Germline V lookup: CDR1 MGHRA, CDR2 YSYEKL. V dropped 4 bases and J dropped 12 bases, with 10 bases sitting between them. The CDR3 DNA sequence: TGCGCCAGCAGCCTGGAATTCCGGCAGTTCTTC. It codes for CASSLEFRQFF.

The chain's CDR3 is CASSRDRVYEQYF. CDR3 sequence (DNA): TGTGCCAGCAGTCGAGACAGGGTCTACGAGCAGTACTTC. The chain combines TRBV6-6 with TRBJ2-7; TRBD1 matches 7 bases. The trim removed 5 bases at V and 3 bases at J, leaving 4 bases unmatched. The CDR3 is 13 amino acids. Looked up from germline, CDR1 is MNHNY and CDR2 is SVGAGI (reference sequence).

J is TRBJ2-5 and V is TRBV7-2, with a tentative D call TRBD2 (7 bases). Germline-derived CDR1 and CDR2 are SGHTA and FQGNSA. Trimming removed 2 bases from V and 4 bases from J, with 11 bases in between. CDR3 length: 14 residues. This CDR3 is CASSLPAGAETQYF. As DNA, the CDR3 is TGTGCCAGCAGCTTACCGGCGGGGGCAGAGACCCAGTACTTC.

This chain uses TRBV18 with TRBJ2-1; the match to TRBD2 covers 8 bases. CDR3 length: 13 residues. V lost 5 bases, J lost 6 bases, and 3 bases stayed unmatched. CDR1 is KGHSH and CDR2 is LQKENI in the germline V gene. Here the CDR3 DNA reads TGTGCCAGCTCATCCGGGACTAGCAATGAGCAGTTCTTC. It translates to CASSSGTSNEQFF.

V gene TRBV5-4 combines with J gene TRBJ2-3; 7 positions agree with TRBD2. Germline CDR1 and CDR2: SGHNT and YYREEE (reference sequence). The CDR3 runs to 13 residues. The J segment lost 2 bases and the V segment lost 8 bases, leaving 5 bases of the junction unmatched. CDR3 region: CARETSDTDTQYF. CDR3 nucleotides: TGTGCCAGGGAAACTAGCGACACAGATACGCAGTATTTT.

This clone was picked up one time. The rearrangement links TRBV21-1 to TRBJ1-1. TRBV21-1 is listed as a pseudogene. The CDR3 is 11 residues long. Here the CDR3 DNA reads TGTGCCAGCTCCTCGAACACTGAAGCTTTCTTT. Amino acid sequence: CASSSNTEAFF.

This chain uses TRBV7-9 with TRBJ2-6; a possible D gene is TRBD1 (6 bases). With 4 bases removed from V and 0 bases from J, the gap between germline ends came to 10 bases. The CDR3 loop spans 16 amino acids. Germline V gives CDR1 SEHNR, CDR2 FQNEAQ (reference sequence). The DNA of the CDR3 is TGTGCCAGCAGCTCGCAGGGGTCCTCTGGGGCCAACGTCCTGACTTTC. Translated, it gives CASSSQGSSGANVLTF. Based on the CDR3 plus reference TRBV7-9 and TRBJ2-6, the full variable domain is DTGVSQNPRHKITKRGQNVTFRCDPISEHNRLYWYRQTLGQGPEFLTYFQNEAQLEKSRLLSDRFSAERPKGSFSTLEIQRTEQGDSAMYLCASSSQGSSGANVLTFGAGSRLTVL.

This clone was seen a single time. V gene TRBV6-5 combines with J gene TRBJ1-5; 7 bases map to TRBD1. The CDR3 spans 15 residues. The V gene end was trimmed by 6 bases and the J gene end by 1 base; junction bases not matched to a gene: 6. The germline gives CDR1 MNHEY, CDR2 SVGAGI. The CDR3 DNA follows: TGTGCCAGCAGGAAGGACAGGAGAAGCAATCAGCCCCAGCATTTT. Amino acids: CASRKDRRSNQPQHF.

This chain links TRBV10-3 with TRBJ1-1, with D maybe TRBD1 (5 bases). The CDR3 is made up of 12 amino acids. Per germline, CDR1 ENHRY and CDR2 SYGVKD. V gave up 10 bases and J gave up 1 base, with 10 bases separating them. CDR3 in DNA: TGTGCCACCAAACAGGAGAACACTGAAGCTTTCTTT. The encoded protein is CATKQENTEAFF.